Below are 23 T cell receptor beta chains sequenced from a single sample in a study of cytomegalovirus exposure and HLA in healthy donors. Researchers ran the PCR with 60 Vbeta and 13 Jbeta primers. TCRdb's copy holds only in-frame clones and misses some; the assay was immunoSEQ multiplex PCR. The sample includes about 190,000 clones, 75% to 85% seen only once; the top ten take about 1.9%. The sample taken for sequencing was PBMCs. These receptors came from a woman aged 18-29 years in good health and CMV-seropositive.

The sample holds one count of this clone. This CDR3 is CASSDWGLASEQYF. DNA for the CDR3: TGCGCCAGCAGTGACTGGGGACTAGCAAGCGAGCAGTACTTC. The V gene is TRBV5-1, the J gene TRBJ2-7, with TRBD2 matching 9 bases. Germline CDR1 reads SGHRS; CDR2 reads YFSETQ. V gave up 5 bases and J gave up 6 bases; unmatched junction bases: 9. The CDR3 has 14 residues.

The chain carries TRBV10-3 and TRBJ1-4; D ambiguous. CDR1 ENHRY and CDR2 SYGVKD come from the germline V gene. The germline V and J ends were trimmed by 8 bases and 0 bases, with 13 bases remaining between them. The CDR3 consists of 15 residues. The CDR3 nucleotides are TGTGCCATCGGAGTAGACGGCACAACTAATGAAAAACTGTTTTTT. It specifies CAIGVDGTTNEKLFF.

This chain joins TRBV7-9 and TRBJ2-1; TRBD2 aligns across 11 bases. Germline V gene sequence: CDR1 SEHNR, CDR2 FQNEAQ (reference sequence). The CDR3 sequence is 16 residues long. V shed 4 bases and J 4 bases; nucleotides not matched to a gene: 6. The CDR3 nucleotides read TGTGCCAGCAGCTCGTTGGGACTAGCGGCTTACAATGAGCAGTTCTTC. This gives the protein CASSSLGLAAYNEQFF.

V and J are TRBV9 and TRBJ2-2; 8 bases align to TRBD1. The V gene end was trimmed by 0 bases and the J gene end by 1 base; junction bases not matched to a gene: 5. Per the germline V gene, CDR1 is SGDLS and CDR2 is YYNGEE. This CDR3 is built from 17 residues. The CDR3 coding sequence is TGTGCCAGCAGCGTAGGGGAAGGACAGGGGAACACCGGGGAGCTGTTTTTT. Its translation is CASSVGEGQGNTGELFF.

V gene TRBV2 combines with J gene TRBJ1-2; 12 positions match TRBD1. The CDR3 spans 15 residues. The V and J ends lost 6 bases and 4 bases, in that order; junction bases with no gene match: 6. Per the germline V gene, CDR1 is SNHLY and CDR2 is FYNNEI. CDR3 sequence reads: CASSPGTGGFYGYTF. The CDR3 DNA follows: TGTGCCAGCAGCCCCGGGACAGGGGGCTTCTATGGCTACACCTTC.

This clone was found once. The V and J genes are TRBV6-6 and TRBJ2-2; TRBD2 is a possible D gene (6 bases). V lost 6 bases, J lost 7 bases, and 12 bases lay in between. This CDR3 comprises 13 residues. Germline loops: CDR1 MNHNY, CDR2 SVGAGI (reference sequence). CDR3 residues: CASSGTYGGELFF. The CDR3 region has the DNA TGTGCCAGCAGCGGGACTTACGGCGGGGAGCTGTTTTTT.

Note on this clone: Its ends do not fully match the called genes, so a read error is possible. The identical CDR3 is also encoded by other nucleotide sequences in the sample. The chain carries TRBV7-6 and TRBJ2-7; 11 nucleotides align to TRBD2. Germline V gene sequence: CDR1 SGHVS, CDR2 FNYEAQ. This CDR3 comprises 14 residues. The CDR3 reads CASSHRLAGSEQYF. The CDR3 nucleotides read TGTGCCAGCAGCCACAGACTAGCGGGGAGCGAGCAGTACTTT.

Written as DNA, the CDR3 is TGTGCCAGCAGTTACCTTGTGGGACAGGGATCTGGCTACACCTTC. Residues: CASSYLVGQGSGYTF. The V call is TRBV6-5, the J call TRBJ1-2; TRBD1 aligns across 9 bases. Germline CDR1 is MNHEY and CDR2 is SVGAGI. The CDR3 sequence is 15 residues long. V shed 2 bases and J 7 bases; nucleotides not matched to a gene: 8.

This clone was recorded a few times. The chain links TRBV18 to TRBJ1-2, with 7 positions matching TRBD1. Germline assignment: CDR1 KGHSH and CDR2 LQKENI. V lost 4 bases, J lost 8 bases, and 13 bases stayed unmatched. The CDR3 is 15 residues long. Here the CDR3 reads CASSLPLGQQTGYTF. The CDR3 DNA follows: TGTGCCAGCTCACTCCCTTTGGGACAGCAGACCGGCTACACCTTC.

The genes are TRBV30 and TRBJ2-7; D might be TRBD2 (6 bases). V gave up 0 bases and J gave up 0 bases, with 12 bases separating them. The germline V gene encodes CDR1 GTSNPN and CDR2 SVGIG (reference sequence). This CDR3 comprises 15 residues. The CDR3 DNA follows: TGTGCCTGGAGTGTAGGACTACCTTACTCCTACGAGCAGTACTTC. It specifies CAWSVGLPYSYEQYF.

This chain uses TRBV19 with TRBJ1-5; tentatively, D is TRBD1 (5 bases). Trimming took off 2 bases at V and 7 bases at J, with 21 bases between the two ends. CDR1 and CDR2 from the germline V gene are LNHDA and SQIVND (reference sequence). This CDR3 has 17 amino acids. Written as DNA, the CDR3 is TGTGCCAGTAGTATACAGTCGTCAGGGATCGTGGGGCAGCCCCAGCATTTT. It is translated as CASSIQSSGIVGQPQHF.

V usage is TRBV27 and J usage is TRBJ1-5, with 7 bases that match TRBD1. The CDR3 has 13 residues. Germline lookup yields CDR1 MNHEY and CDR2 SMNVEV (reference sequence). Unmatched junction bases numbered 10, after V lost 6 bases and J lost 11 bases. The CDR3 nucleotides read TGTGCCAGCAGCCACGACCCCAGGGGGTCCCAGCATTTT. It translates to CASSHDPRGSQHF.

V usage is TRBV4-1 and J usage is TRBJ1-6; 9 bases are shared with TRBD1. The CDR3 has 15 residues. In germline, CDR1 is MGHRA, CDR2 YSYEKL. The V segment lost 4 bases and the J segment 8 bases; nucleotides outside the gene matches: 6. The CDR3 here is CASSPSGQGHSPLHF. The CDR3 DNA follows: TGCGCCAGCAGCCCATCGGGACAGGGTCATTCACCCCTCCACTTT.

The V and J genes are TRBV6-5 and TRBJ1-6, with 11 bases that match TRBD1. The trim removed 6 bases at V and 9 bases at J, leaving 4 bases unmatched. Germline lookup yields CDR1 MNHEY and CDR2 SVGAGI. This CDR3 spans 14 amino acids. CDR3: CASRRDRGVSPLHF. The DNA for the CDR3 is TGTGCCAGCAGAAGGGACAGGGGGGTTTCACCCCTCCACTTT.

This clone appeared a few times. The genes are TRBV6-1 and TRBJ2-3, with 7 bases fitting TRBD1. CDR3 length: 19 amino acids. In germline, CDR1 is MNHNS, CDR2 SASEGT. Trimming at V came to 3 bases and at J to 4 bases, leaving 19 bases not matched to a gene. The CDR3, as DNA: TGTGCCAGCAGTGACCACGTAGGGACAGATTCCTTTGTCGCAGATACGCAGTATTTT. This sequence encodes CASSDHVGTDSFVADTQYF.

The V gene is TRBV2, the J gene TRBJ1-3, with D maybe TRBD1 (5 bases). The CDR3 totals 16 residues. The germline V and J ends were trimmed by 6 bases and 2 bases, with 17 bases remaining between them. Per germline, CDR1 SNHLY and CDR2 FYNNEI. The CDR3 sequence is CASSQWPGEPGNTIYF. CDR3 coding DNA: TGTGCCAGCAGCCAATGGCCGGGGGAACCTGGAAACACCATATATTTT.

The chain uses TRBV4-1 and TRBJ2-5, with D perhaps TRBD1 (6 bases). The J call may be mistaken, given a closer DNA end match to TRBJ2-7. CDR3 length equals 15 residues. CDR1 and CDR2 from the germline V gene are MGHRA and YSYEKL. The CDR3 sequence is CASSQDQRGGYEQYF. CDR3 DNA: TGCGCCAGCAGCCAAGATCAGAGAGGGGGATACGAGCAGTACTTC.

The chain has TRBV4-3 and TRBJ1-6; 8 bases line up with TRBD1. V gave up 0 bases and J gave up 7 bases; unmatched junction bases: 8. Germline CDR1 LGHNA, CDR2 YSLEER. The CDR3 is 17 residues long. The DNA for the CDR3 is TGCGCCAGCAGCCAAGATATTTTAGGGACAGGAAATTCACCCCTCCACTTT. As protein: CASSQDILGTGNSPLHF.

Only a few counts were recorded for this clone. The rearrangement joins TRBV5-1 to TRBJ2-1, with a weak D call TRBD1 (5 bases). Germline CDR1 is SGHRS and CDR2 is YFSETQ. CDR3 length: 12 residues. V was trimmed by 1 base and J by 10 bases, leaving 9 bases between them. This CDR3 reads CASSLTGIEQFF. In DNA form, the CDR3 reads TGCGCCAGCAGCTTGACAGGCATCGAGCAGTTCTTC.

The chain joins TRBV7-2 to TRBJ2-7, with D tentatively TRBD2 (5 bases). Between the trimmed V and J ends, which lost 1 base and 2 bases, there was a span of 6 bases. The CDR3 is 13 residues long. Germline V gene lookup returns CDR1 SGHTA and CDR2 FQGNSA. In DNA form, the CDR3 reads TGTGCCAGCAGCTTAGGGACTGCCTACGAGCAGTACTTC. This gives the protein CASSLGTAYEQYF.

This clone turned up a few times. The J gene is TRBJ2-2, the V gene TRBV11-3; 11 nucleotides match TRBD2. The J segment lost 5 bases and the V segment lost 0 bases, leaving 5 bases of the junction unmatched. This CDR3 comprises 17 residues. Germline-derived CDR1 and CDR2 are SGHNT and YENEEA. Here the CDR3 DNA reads TGTGCCAGCAGCTTAGATTCGGGGACTAGCGGAACCGGGGAGCTGTTTTTT. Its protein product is CASSLDSGTSGTGELFF.

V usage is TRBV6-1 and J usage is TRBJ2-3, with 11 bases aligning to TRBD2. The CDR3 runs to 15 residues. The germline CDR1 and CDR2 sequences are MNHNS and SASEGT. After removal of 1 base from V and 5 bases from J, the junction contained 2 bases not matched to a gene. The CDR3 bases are TGTGCCAGCAGTGAAGTAGCGGGGGGGGGAGATACGCAGTATTTT. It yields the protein CASSEVAGGGDTQYF.

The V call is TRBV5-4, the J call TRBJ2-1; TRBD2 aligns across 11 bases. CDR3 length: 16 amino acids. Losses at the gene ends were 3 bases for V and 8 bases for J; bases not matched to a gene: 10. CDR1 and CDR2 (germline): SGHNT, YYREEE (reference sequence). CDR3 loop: CASSWGLAALRDEQFF. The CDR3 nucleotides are TGTGCCAGCAGCTGGGGACTAGCGGCTTTAAGGGATGAGCAGTTCTTC.